In this sample, the clone carrying this T cell receptor beta chain turned up once. What it binds is unknown. Produced via immunoSEQ multiplex PCR; TCRdb's table is partial and in-frame only. The table lists roughly 130,000 clones, about nine tenths of them singletons. The entry originates in a study of T cell responses to AZD1222 COVID-19 vaccine. Study results and caveats: All repertoire sampling was performed exclusively after the peak T cell response. Reports indicate that nearly half of spike-specific TCRs are directed at unmutated variant regions. Just a handful of people given AZD1222 tested seropositive at baseline.

Germline V lookup: CDR1 LNHDA, CDR2 SQIVND (reference sequence). Trimming took off 7 bases at V and 5 bases at J, with 12 bases between the two ends. The CDR3 consists of 13 residues. This sequence was found in an adult in good health. The input for sequencing was peripheral blood, taken on day 0 of AZD1222 vaccination. The chain couples TRBV19 to TRBJ2-1; the D gene is possibly TRBD2 (6 bases). In DNA form, the CDR3 reads TGTGCCAGTACCGGGACTCCCAACAATGAGCAGTTCTTC. Its protein product is CASTGTPNNEQFF.